The clone carrying this T cell receptor beta chain was seen more than once but under ten times. These data originate in a study of cytomegalovirus exposure and HLA in healthy donors. This CDR3 is 19 amino acids long. The PCR contained 60 Vbeta and 13 Jbeta primers. Some clones are missing from TCRdb's copy, which holds only in-frame ones; the method was immunoSEQ multiplex PCR. The repertoire holds 90,000 to 150,000 clones, with roughly 80% as singletons. The chain has TRBV21-1 and TRBJ2-7; the table's D call, TRBD2, was not checked against the DNA. TRBV21-1 is a pseudogene segment. The sample comprised PBMCs. This TCR came from a woman aged 40 to 50 in good health and CMV-seronegative. For the CDR3, the DNA is TGTGCCAGCAGCAAAGTAGGTGATGAGGGTCACCCGTTCCCCCGGGAGCAGTACTTC. Translation gives CASSKVGDEGHPFPREQYF.